The rows below give T cell receptor beta chains drawn from one sample of a study. TCRdb reprocessed the RT-PCR reads with MiXCR, giving one entry per CDR3 protein. The sample has more than 550,000 distinct CDR3 sequences; 14% are singletons. The sequenced material came from memory CD4+ T cells from blood. These receptors originate from a female donor in good health, serving as a healthy control. CDR3s include the opening cysteine and the closing phenylalanine or tryptophan. Fields, in order: clone size, V gene, D gene, J gene, CDR3 DNA, CDR3 protein. A D gene is named only where the DNA matches it firmly. Rows give clone size only sometimes, using once, few, many, or a class for an expanded clone.

abundance: -; v_gene: TRBV5-5; d_gene: TRBD2; j_gene: TRBJ2-7; CDR3nt: TGTGCCAGCAGCATAGCGGGGGGCGTCTCCTACGAGCAGTACTTC; CDR3aa: CASSIAGGVSYEQYF
abundance: few; v_gene: TRBV7-2; d_gene: -; j_gene: TRBJ2-3; CDR3nt: TGTGCCAGCAGCTTAGGCCTAGGCAGGGATACGCAGTATTTT; CDR3aa: CASSLGLGRDTQYF
abundance: -; v_gene: TRBV10-3; d_gene: TRBD1; j_gene: TRBJ2-6; CDR3nt: TGTGCCATCTCTCGGGACAGGGAATTCTCTGGGGCCAACGTCCTGACTTTC; CDR3aa: CAISRDREFSGANVLTF
abundance: few; v_gene: TRBV20-1; d_gene: -; j_gene: TRBJ1-2; CDR3nt: TGCAGTGCTTGGGGACCGGTCAACTATGGCTACACCTTC; CDR3aa: CSAWGPVNYGYTF
abundance: many; v_gene: TRBV6-6; d_gene: -; j_gene: TRBJ2-1; CDR3nt: TGTGCCAGCAGTACCTCCTCGGAAAAGCAGTTCTTC; CDR3aa: CASSTSSEKQFF
abundance: -; v_gene: TRBV9; d_gene: TRBD2; j_gene: TRBJ2-5; CDR3nt: TGTGCCAGCAGCTTGGTAGCGGGAGAGCAAGAGACCCAGTACTTC; CDR3aa: CASSLVAGEQETQYF
abundance: many; v_gene: TRBV5-1; d_gene: -; j_gene: TRBJ2-3; CDR3nt: TGCGCCAGCAGCTTGGGTCTGTCGGGGGAAGATACGCAGTATTTT; CDR3aa: CASSLGLSGEDTQYF
abundance: many; v_gene: TRBV20-1; d_gene: -; j_gene: TRBJ2-7; CDR3nt: TGCAGTGCTAGGGGGTTGTTGAACGAGCAGTACTTC; CDR3aa: CSARGLLNEQYF
abundance: few; v_gene: TRBV10-3; d_gene: -; j_gene: TRBJ2-1; CDR3nt: TGTGCCACCTTAGCGACCAGCTCCTACAATGAGCAGTTCTTC; CDR3aa: CATLATSSYNEQFF
abundance: many; v_gene: TRBV7-2; d_gene: TRBD2; j_gene: TRBJ2-4; CDR3nt: TGTGCCAGCAGCTCGAATGGAGCGGGAGGGGACATTCAGTACTTC; CDR3aa: CASSSNGAGGDIQYF
abundance: many; v_gene: TRBV20-1; d_gene: -; j_gene: TRBJ2-3; CDR3nt: TGCAGTGCTACACGGGGCGCAGATACGCAGTATTTT; CDR3aa: CSATRGADTQYF
abundance: few; v_gene: TRBV20-1; d_gene: TRBD1; j_gene: TRBJ2-4; CDR3nt: TGCAGTGCTAGAGTGGAGACAGGGGGGAACATTCAGTACTTC; CDR3aa: CSARVETGGNIQYF
abundance: few; v_gene: TRBV7-9; d_gene: -; j_gene: TRBJ1-6; CDR3nt: TGTGCCAGCAGCTTAGAGGGCACAGACAATTCACCCCTCCACTTT; CDR3aa: CASSLEGTDNSPLHF
abundance: -; v_gene: TRBV12-3/TRBV12-4; d_gene: -; j_gene: TRBJ1-6; CDR3nt: TGTGCCAGCAGTGGGGGGGGGAATAATTCACCCCTCCACTTT; CDR3aa: CASSGGGNNSPLHF
abundance: many; v_gene: TRBV20-1; d_gene: -; j_gene: TRBJ1-5; CDR3nt: TGCAGTGCTCCAACCACGGGGGTCAATCAGCCCCAGCATTTT; CDR3aa: CSAPTTGVNQPQHF
abundance: -; v_gene: TRBV6-1; d_gene: -; j_gene: TRBJ2-3; CDR3nt: TGTGCCAGCAGTGAATCATTGGACAGCACAGATACGCAGTATTTT; CDR3aa: CASSESLDSTDTQYF
abundance: -; v_gene: TRBV2; d_gene: -; j_gene: TRBJ1-5; CDR3nt: TGTGCCAGCATTGGGGTTGACTTGAATCAGCCCCAGCATTTT; CDR3aa: CASIGVDLNQPQHF
abundance: -; v_gene: TRBV12-3/TRBV12-4; d_gene: -; j_gene: TRBJ2-1; CDR3nt: TGTGCCAGCAGTCCAACGCAGGACGAGCAGTTCTTC; CDR3aa: CASSPTQDEQFF
abundance: -; v_gene: TRBV4-1; d_gene: -; j_gene: TRBJ2-7; CDR3nt: TGCGCCAGCAGCCAACCTAGCGAAAGGGCCAGTTACGAGCAGTACTTC; CDR3aa: CASSQPSERASYEQYF
abundance: -; v_gene: TRBV28; d_gene: -; j_gene: TRBJ2-1; CDR3nt: TGTGCCAGCAAATTGGAGGAACCGACCTACAATGAGCAGTTCTTC; CDR3aa: CASKLEEPTYNEQFF
abundance: many; v_gene: TRBV15; d_gene: TRBD1; j_gene: TRBJ2-5; CDR3nt: TGTGCCACCAGCAGATCTACAGGGGGCCTTGAGACCCAGTACTTC; CDR3aa: CATSRSTGGLETQYF
abundance: once; v_gene: TRBV11-2; d_gene: -; j_gene: TRBJ2-7; CDR3nt: TGTGCCAGCAGCCCTAATGTGGGACCCTACGAGCAGTACTTC; CDR3aa: CASSPNVGPYEQYF
abundance: -; v_gene: TRBV3-1; d_gene: -; j_gene: TRBJ2-7; CDR3nt: TGTGCCAGCAGCCTTTACGGGCAGGACTCCGAGCAGTACTTC; CDR3aa: CASSLYGQDSEQYF
abundance: -; v_gene: TRBV4-3; d_gene: -; j_gene: TRBJ1-6; CDR3nt: TGCGCCAGCAGCCCACATAGCTCCTATAATTCACCCCTCCACTTT; CDR3aa: CASSPHSSYNSPLHF
abundance: -; v_gene: TRBV20-1; d_gene: -; j_gene: TRBJ1-1; CDR3nt: TGCAGTGCGGGGGGACGGAGCATGAACACTGAAGCTTTCTTT; CDR3aa: CSAGGRSMNTEAFF
abundance: -; v_gene: TRBV15; d_gene: TRBD1; j_gene: TRBJ1-1; CDR3nt: TGTGCCACCAGCAAACGACAGGGTTTCCGTCGGGGTGAAGCTTTCTTT; CDR3aa: CATSKRQGFRRGEAFF
abundance: once; v_gene: TRBV10-3; d_gene: -; j_gene: TRBJ1-2; CDR3nt: TGTGCCACCCGGCCCACAGAGTCTAACTATGGCCACACCTTC; CDR3aa: CATRPTESNYGHTF
abundance: -; v_gene: TRBV9; d_gene: -; j_gene: TRBJ2-1; CDR3nt: TGTGCCAGCAGCGTAGCTGAGGGAGACAATGAGCAGTTCTTC; CDR3aa: CASSVAEGDNEQFF
abundance: few; v_gene: TRBV5-1; d_gene: TRBD2; j_gene: TRBJ2-5; CDR3nt: TGCGCCAGCAACCCCTCCATAGCGGGAACCGCAGAGACCCAGTACTTC; CDR3aa: CASNPSIAGTAETQYF
abundance: -; v_gene: TRBV6-5; d_gene: -; j_gene: TRBJ1-2; CDR3nt: TGTGCCAGCAGCCCCACGAGGGGGAACTATGGCTACACCTTC; CDR3aa: CASSPTRGNYGYTF
abundance: once; v_gene: TRBV30; d_gene: -; j_gene: TRBJ1-2; CDR3nt: TGTGCCTGGAGTGGTGAGGGCCTCTATGGCTACACCTTC; CDR3aa: CAWSGEGLYGYTF
abundance: -; v_gene: TRBV28; d_gene: -; j_gene: TRBJ1-2; CDR3nt: TGTGCCAGCCGCCGGGGCACAGCCTATGGCTACACCTTC; CDR3aa: CASRRGTAYGYTF
abundance: few; v_gene: TRBV29-1; d_gene: TRBD1; j_gene: TRBJ2-3; CDR3nt: TGCAGCACAATTGGACAGGGGGCGCCAGATACGCAGTATTTT; CDR3aa: CSTIGQGAPDTQYF
abundance: -; v_gene: TRBV25-1; d_gene: -; j_gene: TRBJ2-1; CDR3nt: TGTGCCAGCAGTCCTCTCACCGGTCTACTCAATGAGCAGTTCTTC; CDR3aa: CASSPLTGLLNEQFF
abundance: -; v_gene: TRBV11-3; d_gene: TRBD2; j_gene: TRBJ2-1; CDR3nt: TGTGCCAGCAGCTTATTCGAAGCGGGAAGTTACAATGAGCAGTTCTTC; CDR3aa: CASSLFEAGSYNEQFF
abundance: many; v_gene: TRBV7-8; d_gene: -; j_gene: TRBJ2-1; CDR3nt: TGTGCCAGCAGCCAAAAGCAGACTAGTCCAGCTTATTTCTTC; CDR3aa: CASSQKQTSPAYFF
abundance: -; v_gene: TRBV12-3/TRBV12-4; d_gene: TRBD2; j_gene: TRBJ2-3; CDR3nt: TGTGCCAGCAGCCGAGGACTAGCGGGAGATATAGATACGCAGTATTTT; CDR3aa: CASSRGLAGDIDTQYF
abundance: few; v_gene: TRBV11-2; d_gene: -; j_gene: TRBJ1-1; CDR3nt: TGTGCCAGCAGCACCCACAAGACAGTAAACACTGAAGCTTTCTTT; CDR3aa: CASSTHKTVNTEAFF
abundance: -; v_gene: TRBV5-1; d_gene: -; j_gene: TRBJ1-1; CDR3nt: TGCGCCAGCAGCTGGTCGCGGGACACTGAAGCTTTCTTT; CDR3aa: CASSWSRDTEAFF
abundance: -; v_gene: TRBV27; d_gene: -; j_gene: TRBJ1-2; CDR3nt: TGTGCCAGCAGTTCCCACTCGAAAGGAACTAACTATGGCTACACCTTC; CDR3aa: CASSSHSKGTNYGYTF
abundance: many; v_gene: TRBV29-1; d_gene: TRBD1; j_gene: TRBJ2-1; CDR3nt: TGCAGCGTTGAGTCGAACAGGGGCAATGAGCAGTTCTTC; CDR3aa: CSVESNRGNEQFF
abundance: -; v_gene: TRBV5-1; d_gene: -; j_gene: TRBJ2-3; CDR3nt: TGCGCCAGCAGCTTGTACGGAACTAGCACAGATACGCAGTATTTT; CDR3aa: CASSLYGTSTDTQYF
abundance: few; v_gene: TRBV4-3; d_gene: -; j_gene: TRBJ1-2; CDR3nt: TGCGCCAGCAGCCAAGACGCGACAGGAAACCTCTATGGCTACACCTTC; CDR3aa: CASSQDATGNLYGYTF
abundance: few; v_gene: TRBV7-2; d_gene: TRBD2; j_gene: TRBJ2-1; CDR3nt: TGTGCCAGCAGCTTAGTACGGGGGGACGGGCAGTTCTTC; CDR3aa: CASSLVRGDGQFF
abundance: few; v_gene: TRBV20-1; d_gene: -; j_gene: TRBJ2-1; CDR3nt: TGCAGTGCTGGGGAGATCCGCTCCTACAATGAGCAGTTCTTC; CDR3aa: CSAGEIRSYNEQFF
abundance: -; v_gene: TRBV7-8; d_gene: TRBD2; j_gene: TRBJ2-1; CDR3nt: TGTGCCAGCAGCTTGAGCGGGGGGGCGATCGGGCAGTTCTTC; CDR3aa: CASSLSGGAIGQFF
abundance: few; v_gene: TRBV5-1; d_gene: -; j_gene: TRBJ2-1; CDR3nt: TGCGCCAGCAGCTTGGGATGGGAGTGGGGACTCAATGAGCAGTTCTTC; CDR3aa: CASSLGWEWGLNEQFF
abundance: -; v_gene: TRBV6-1; d_gene: -; j_gene: TRBJ1-6; CDR3nt: TGTGCCAGCAGTGATCTATCATGGCAGGGTGATTCACCCCTCCACTTT; CDR3aa: CASSDLSWQGDSPLHF
abundance: few; v_gene: TRBV11-3; d_gene: -; j_gene: TRBJ2-3; CDR3nt: TGTGCCAGCAGCTTAAGACTAGGGAGTCAAGATACGCAGTATTTT; CDR3aa: CASSLRLGSQDTQYF